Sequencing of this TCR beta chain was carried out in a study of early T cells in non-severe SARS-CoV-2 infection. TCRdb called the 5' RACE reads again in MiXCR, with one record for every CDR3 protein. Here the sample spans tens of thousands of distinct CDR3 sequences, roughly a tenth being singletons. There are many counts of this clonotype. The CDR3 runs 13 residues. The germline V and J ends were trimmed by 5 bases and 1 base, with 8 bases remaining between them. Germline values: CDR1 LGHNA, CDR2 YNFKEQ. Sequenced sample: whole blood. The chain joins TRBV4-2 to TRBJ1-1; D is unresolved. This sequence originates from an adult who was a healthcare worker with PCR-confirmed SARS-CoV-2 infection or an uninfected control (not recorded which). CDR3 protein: CASSTRSNTEAFF. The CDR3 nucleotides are TGTGCCAGCAGCACCCGTTCGAACACTGAAGCTTTCTTT.